This T cell receptor (beta chain) emerged from a study of T cells after yellow fever vaccination. This clonotype was observed a handful of times. Its antigen is not identified. Points from the study as a whole: Clonotypes found in both CD4 and CD8 compartments made up a small share. Weaker, the secondary response had a peak occurring faster, on day 5 versus 15.

A universal primer site and UMIs were added as TCR cDNA was made by 5'RACE template switching. TCRdb passed the 5' RACE reads through MiXCR, listing each CDR3 protein once. Here the sample spans 150,000 to 200,000 distinct CDR3 sequences, roughly a tenth being singletons. Material: CD8+ T cells sorted from PBMCs, obtained 45 days after the yellow fever booster vaccination. The sequence derives from a young man who received the YFV17D yellow fever vaccine.

The CDR3 coding sequence is TGCGCCAGCAGCCAAGGCGGGGGATACTACAATGAGCAGTTCTTC. Amino acid sequence: CASSQGGGYYNEQFF. This chain uses TRBV4-3 with TRBJ2-1; 7 nucleotides match TRBD2. This CDR3 has 15 residues. V trimming: 1 base; J trimming: 3 bases; junction bases outside the gene matches: 3. Germline assignment: CDR1 LGHNA and CDR2 YSLEER.